The rows below give T cell receptor beta chains drawn from one sample of a study of PD-L1 blockade in urothelial cancer. Assay used: immunoSEQ multiplex PCR; TCRdb lists only in-frame clones, some missing. The table shows 80,000 to 100,000 clones, with around 80% occurring only once. This material consisted of PBMCs, taken around atezolizumab (anti-PD-L1) treatment. The receptors come from a man in his 70s with urothelial cancer. CDR3s leave out the opening cysteine and the closing phenylalanine or tryptophan.

V gene,J gene,CDR3 protein
TRBV5-1,TRBJ2-6,ASSPLLIEAGANVLT
TRBV7-3,TRBJ2-1,ASSPVGTGAYNEQF
TRBV6-1,TRBJ1-2,ASSIQTGNYGYT
TRBV27,TRBJ1-1,ASSLRQETTEAF
TRBV19,TRBJ1-2,ASSASRGQGGYT
TRBV7-8,TRBJ2-7,ASSLAGTAYEQY
TRBV10-3,TRBJ2-7,AISESGAGVDEQY
TRBV19,TRBJ1-5,ASSRQFRDQPQH
TRBV19,TRBJ2-7,ASSISGSSYEQY
TRBV30,TRBJ2-5,AWRVDTLYQETQY
TRBV4-2,TRBJ1-1,ASSQERFQNEAF
TRBV10-1,TRBJ1-2,ASSESTGVYGYT
TRBV7-9,TRBJ1-4,ASSSNGGGKLF
TRBV19,TRBJ1-1,ASTLQGESTEAF
TRBV18,TRBJ2-1,ASSPPSGGADEQF
TRBV5-4,TRBJ2-6,ASSPMAVTGANVLT
TRBV5-1,TRBJ2-3,ASSPERGTDTQY
TRBV4-3,TRBJ1-1,ASSQDWANTEAF
TRBV10-3,TRBJ2-7,AISELGQGNYEQY
TRBV19,TRBJ1-1,ASGPPGRGAEAF
TRBV5-1,TRBJ2-3,ASSKLAGASDTQY
TRBV5-1,TRBJ1-2,ASSSRQSSYGYT
TRBV7-9,TRBJ1-1,ASSLGGLSTEAF
TRBV7-2,TRBJ2-2,ASSLSSGRLSGELF
TRBV5-6,TRBJ2-1,ASIPWALYNEQF
TRBV7-3,TRBJ2-3,ASSISSTDTQY
TRBV9,TRBJ1-1,ASSNSRENTEAF
TRBV4-2,TRBJ2-3,ASSQDPGLAADTQY
TRBV5-4,TRBJ2-1,ASSLEPEVAEQF
TRBV6-5,TRBJ1-3,ASSPETTWGNTIY
TRBV19,TRBJ1-1,ASSVRNGGFVNTEAF
TRBV6-5,TRBJ1-2,ASSIQGADGYT
TRBV18,TRBJ2-7,ASSPPDRAGHEQY
TRBV7-2,TRBJ1-1,ASSSLGATEAF
TRBV7-9,TRBJ2-7,ASSLWLAGPLSYEQY
TRBV7-8,TRBJ2-7,ASSLAGGPYEQY
TRBV30,TRBJ1-5,AWSVTGSVRQPQH
TRBV9,TRBJ1-2,ASSRTGTEYGYT
TRBV19,TRBJ1-2,ASSTGTGEDYGYT
TRBV10-3,TRBJ2-1,AISESGRAGNEQF
TRBV11-2,TRBJ2-5,ASSLGDRGLFGETQY
TRBV29-1,TRBJ1-4,SVGQGVTNEKLF
TRBV9,TRBJ2-3,ASSSQGTSATDTQY
TRBV16,TRBJ1-5,ASSRGQGYQPQH
TRBV19,TRBJ1-1,ASIRTATGGEAF
TRBV12-2,TRBJ1-3,ASRLASRAGNTIY
TRBV5-1,TRBJ1-1,ASSSTGGTEAF
TRBV27,TRBJ1-1,ASSFQGANTEAF
TRBV19,TRBJ1-2,ASSAPPGVGYGYT
TRBV7-3,TRBJ2-1,ASSIPTSGGRDEQF
TRBV7-3,TRBJ2-1,ASSSLGDNEQF
TRBV25-1,TRBJ1-2,ASSNPGYNYGYT
TRBV11-1,TRBJ1-2,ASSSGPDHYGYT
TRBV6-1,TRBJ1-2,ASSEGVQGPSYT